This TCR beta chain was identified during a study of blood T cell repertoires in COVID-19. Study-level information: PBMCs, B-cell-depleted T cells, or T cells provided the cDNA or gDNA that made up the material.

The V and J ends lost 1 base and 6 bases, in that order; junction bases with no gene match: 6. The length of the CDR3 is 15 residues. Germline CDR1 reads SEHNR; CDR2 reads FQNEAQ (reference sequence). The method was immunoSEQ multiplex PCR; TCRdb's version includes in-frame clones alone and lacks a portion of them. The sample shows about 160,000 clones, roughly 86% of them seen only once. Enrolment of Seattle patients took place during active infection, and they were followed longitudinally. The source of this sequence is a man aged 60 to 69 with COVID-19, enrolled during active disease. Sequenced sample: peripheral blood. The rearrangement links TRBV7-9 to TRBJ2-1, with TRBD1 identical over 7 bases. The CDR3 protein is CASSLDRGNANEQFF. The CDR3 region has the DNA TGTGCCAGCAGCTTAGACAGGGGAAATGCCAATGAGCAGTTCTTC.